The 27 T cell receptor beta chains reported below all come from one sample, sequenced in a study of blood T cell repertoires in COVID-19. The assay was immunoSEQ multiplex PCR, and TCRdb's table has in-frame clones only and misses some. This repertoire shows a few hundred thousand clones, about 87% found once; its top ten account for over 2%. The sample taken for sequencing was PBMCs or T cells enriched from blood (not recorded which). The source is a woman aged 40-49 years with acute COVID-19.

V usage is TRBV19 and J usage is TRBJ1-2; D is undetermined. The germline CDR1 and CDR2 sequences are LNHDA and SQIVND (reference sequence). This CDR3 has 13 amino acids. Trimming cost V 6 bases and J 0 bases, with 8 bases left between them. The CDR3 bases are TGTGCCAGTAGGGGAGGAACTAACTATGGCTACACCTTC. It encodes CASRGGTNYGYTF.

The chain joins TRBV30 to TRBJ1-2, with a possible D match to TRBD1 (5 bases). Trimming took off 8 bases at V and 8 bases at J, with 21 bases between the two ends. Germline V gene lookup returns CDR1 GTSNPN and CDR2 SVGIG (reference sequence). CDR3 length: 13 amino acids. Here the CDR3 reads CASRWGGSGGYTF. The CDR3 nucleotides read TGTGCCAGCCGTTGGGGGGGGAGTGGCGGCTACACCTTC.

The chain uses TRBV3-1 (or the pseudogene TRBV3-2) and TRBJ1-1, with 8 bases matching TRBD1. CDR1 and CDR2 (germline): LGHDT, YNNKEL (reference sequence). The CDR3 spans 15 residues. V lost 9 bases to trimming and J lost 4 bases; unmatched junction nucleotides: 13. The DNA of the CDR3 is TGTGCCAGACGAAACTTGGGACAGGCACCCACTGAAGCTTTCTTT. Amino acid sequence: CARRNLGQAPTEAFF.

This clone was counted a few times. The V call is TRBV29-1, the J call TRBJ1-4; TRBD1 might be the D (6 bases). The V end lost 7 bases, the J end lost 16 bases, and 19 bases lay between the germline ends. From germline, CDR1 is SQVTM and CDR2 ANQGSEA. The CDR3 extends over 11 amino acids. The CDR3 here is CSASQGSLRFF. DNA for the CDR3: TGCAGCGCCTCTCAGGGGTCCCTCAGGTTTTTT.

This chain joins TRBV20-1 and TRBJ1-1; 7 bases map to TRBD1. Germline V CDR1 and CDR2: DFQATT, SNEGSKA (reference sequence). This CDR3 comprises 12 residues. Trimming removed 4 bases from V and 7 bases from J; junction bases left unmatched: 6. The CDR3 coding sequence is TGCAGTGCTATTGAGGACAGGTATGAAGCTTTCTTT. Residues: CSAIEDRYEAFF.

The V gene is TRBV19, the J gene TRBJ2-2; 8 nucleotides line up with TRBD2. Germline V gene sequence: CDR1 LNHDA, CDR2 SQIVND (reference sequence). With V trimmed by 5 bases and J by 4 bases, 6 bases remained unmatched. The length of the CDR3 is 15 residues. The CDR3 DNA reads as TGTGCCAGTAGTCCCCCGGGAGGGGTCACCGGGGAGCTGTTTTTT. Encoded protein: CASSPPGGVTGELFF.

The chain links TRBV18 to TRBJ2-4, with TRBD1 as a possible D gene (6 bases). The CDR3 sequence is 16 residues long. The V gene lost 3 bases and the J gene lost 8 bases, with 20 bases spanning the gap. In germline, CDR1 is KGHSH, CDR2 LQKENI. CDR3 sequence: CASSPIYRAGLDIQYF. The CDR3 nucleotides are TGTGCCAGCTCACCGATTTACAGGGCTGGGTTGGACATTCAGTACTTC.

CDR3 bases: TGTGCCAGCAGCTTCGGGAGCTCTGGAAACACCATATATTTT. This gives the protein CASSFGSSGNTIYF. The chain joins TRBV7-9 to TRBJ1-3; D gene ambiguous. V lost 3 bases, J lost 0 bases, and 6 bases lay in between. Germline values: CDR1 SEHNR, CDR2 FQNEAQ (reference sequence). The length of the CDR3 is 14 residues.

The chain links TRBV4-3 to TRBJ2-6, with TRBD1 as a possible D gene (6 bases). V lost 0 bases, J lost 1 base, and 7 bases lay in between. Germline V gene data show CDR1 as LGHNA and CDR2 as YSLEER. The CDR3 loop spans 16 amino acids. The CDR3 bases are TGCGCCAGCAGCCAAGATCAGGGGTCTGGGGCCAACGTCCTGACTTTC. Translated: CASSQDQGSGANVLTF.

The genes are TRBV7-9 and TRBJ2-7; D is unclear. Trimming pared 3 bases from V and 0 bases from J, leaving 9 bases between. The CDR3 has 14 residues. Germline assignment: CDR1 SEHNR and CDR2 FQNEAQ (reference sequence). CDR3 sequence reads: CASSFARSSYEQYV. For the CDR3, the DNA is TGTGCCAGCAGCTTTGCGAGGAGCTCCTACGAGCAGTACGTC.

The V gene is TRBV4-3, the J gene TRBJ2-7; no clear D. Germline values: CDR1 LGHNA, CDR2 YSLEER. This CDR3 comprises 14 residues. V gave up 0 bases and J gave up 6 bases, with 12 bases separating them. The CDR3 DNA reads TGCGCCAGCAGCCAAGAAACTGGCTCGGGCGAGCAGTACTTC. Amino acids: CASSQETGSGEQYF.

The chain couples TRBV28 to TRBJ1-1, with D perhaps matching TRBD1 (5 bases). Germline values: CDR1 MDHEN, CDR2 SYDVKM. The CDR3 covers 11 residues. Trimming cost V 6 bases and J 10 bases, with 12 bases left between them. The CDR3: CASRGGYAAFF. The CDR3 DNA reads TGTGCCAGCAGGGGGGGTTACGCAGCTTTCTTT.

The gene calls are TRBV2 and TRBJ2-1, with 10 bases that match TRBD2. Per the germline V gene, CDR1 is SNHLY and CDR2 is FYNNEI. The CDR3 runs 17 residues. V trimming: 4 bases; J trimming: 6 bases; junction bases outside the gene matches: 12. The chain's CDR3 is CASSVWASGGQSNEQFF. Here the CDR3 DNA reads TGTGCCAGCAGTGTATGGGCTAGCGGGGGCCAGAGCAATGAGCAGTTCTTC.

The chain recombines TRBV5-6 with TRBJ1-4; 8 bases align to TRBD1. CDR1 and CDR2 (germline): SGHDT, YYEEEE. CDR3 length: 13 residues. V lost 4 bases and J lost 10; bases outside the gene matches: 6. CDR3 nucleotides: TGTGCCAGCAGCGCGGACAGGGCTGCAAAACTGTTTTTT. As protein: CASSADRAAKLFF. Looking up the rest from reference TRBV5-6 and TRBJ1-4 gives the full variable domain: DAGVTQSPTHLIKTRGQQVTLRCSPKSGHDTVSWYQQALGQGPQFIFQYYEEEERQRGNFPDRFSGHQFPNYSSELNVNALLLGDSALYLCASSADRAAKLFFGSGTQLSVL.

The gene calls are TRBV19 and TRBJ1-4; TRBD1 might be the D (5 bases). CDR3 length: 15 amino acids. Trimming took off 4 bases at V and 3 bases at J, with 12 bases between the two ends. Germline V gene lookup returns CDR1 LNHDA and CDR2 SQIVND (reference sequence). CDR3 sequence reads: CASSTGLGANEKLFF. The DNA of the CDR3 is TGTGCCAGTAGTACAGGGTTAGGGGCTAATGAAAAACTGTTTTTT.

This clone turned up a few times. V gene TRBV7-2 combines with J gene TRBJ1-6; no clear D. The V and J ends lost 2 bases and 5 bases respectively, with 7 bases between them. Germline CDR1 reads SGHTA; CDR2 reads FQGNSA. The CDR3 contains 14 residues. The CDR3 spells CASSLLSNNSPLHF. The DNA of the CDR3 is TGTGCCAGCAGCTTACTCAGTAATAATTCACCCCTCCACTTT.

Here the CDR3 DNA reads TGTGCCAGCAGTCCCTCTCCTAGCGACTACAATGAGCAGTTCTTC. Amino acid sequence: CASSPSPSDYNEQFF. The chain employs TRBV2 and TRBJ2-1; weak D call: TRBD2 (6 bases). With 5 bases removed from V and 3 bases from J, the gap between germline ends came to 14 bases. CDR3 length equals 15 residues. Germline-derived CDR1 and CDR2 are SNHLY and FYNNEI.

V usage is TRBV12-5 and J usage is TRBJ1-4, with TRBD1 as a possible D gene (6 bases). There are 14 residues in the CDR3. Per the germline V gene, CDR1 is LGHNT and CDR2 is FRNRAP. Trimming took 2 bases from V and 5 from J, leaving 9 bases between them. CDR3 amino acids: CASGLIGGNEKLFF. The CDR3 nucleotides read TGTGCTAGTGGTTTGATTGGGGGCAATGAAAAACTGTTTTTT.

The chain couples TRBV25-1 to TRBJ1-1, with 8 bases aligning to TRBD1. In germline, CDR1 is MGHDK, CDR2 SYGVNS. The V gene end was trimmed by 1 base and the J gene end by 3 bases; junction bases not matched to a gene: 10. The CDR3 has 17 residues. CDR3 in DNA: TGTGCCAGCAGTGAATCCTACGGACAGGGAGAAGACACTGAAGCTTTCTTT. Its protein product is CASSESYGQGEDTEAFF.

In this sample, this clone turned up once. CDR3 sequence (DNA): TGTGCCACCAGCAGAGATTCAGTTGGCTACACCTTC. Translated, it gives CATSRDSVGYTF. V is TRBV15 and J is TRBJ1-2; D is uncertain. Germline assignment: CDR1 LNHNV and CDR2 YYDKDF (reference sequence). Trimming took off 0 bases at V and 7 bases at J, with 6 bases between the two ends. The CDR3 is 12 residues long.

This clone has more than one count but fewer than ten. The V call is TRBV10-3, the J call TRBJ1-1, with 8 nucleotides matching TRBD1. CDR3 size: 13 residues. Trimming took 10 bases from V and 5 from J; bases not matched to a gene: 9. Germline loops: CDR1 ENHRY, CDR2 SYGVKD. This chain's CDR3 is CASLQGGRTEAFF. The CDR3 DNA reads TGTGCCAGTTTACAGGGGGGAAGGACTGAAGCTTTCTTT.

CDR3 amino acids: CASRGLDRDYGYTF. The CDR3 nucleotides read TGTGCCAGCAGGGGACTGGACAGGGACTATGGCTACACCTTC. The V gene is TRBV2, the J gene TRBJ1-2; 8 positions match TRBD1. J gave up 3 bases and V 6 bases, and 6 bases lay outside the gene matches. The CDR3 is 14 amino acids. Looked up from germline, CDR1 is SNHLY and CDR2 is FYNNEI.

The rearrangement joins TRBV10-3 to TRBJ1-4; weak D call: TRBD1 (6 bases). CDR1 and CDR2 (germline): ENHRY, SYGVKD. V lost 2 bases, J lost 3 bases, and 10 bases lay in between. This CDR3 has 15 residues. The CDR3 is CAISETGQANEKLFF. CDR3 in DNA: TGTGCCATCAGTGAGACAGGGCAGGCTAATGAAAAACTGTTTTTT.

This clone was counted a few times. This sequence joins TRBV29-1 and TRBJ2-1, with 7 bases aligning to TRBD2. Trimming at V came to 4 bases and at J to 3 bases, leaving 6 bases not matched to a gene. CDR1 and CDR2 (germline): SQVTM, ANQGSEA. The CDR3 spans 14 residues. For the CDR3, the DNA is TGCAGCGTTGGAGGGGAGGGGCTCTACAATGAGCAGTTCTTC. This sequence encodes CSVGGEGLYNEQFF.

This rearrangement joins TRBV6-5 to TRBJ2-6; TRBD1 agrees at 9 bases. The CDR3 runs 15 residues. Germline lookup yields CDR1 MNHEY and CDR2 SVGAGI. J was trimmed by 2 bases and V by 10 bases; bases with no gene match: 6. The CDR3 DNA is TGTGCCACACAGGGGGCAGAGGCTGGGGCCAACGTCCTGACTTTC. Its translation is CATQGAEAGANVLTF.

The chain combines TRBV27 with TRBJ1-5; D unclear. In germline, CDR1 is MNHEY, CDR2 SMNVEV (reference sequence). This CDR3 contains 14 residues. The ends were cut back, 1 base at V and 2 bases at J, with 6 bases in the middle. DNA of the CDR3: TGTGCCAGCAGTTTATACGGGGGCAATCAGCCCCAGCATTTT. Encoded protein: CASSLYGGNQPQHF.

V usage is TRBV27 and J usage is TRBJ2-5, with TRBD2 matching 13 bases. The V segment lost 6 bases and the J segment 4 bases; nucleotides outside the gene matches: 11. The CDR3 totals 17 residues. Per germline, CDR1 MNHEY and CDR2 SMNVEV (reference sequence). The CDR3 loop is CASRELAGGPLGETQYF. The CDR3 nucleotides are TGTGCCAGCAGGGAACTAGCGGGAGGGCCTCTCGGAGAGACCCAGTACTTC.